Listed below are T cell receptor beta chains from one sample, sequenced in a study of shared clonotypes between healthy human individuals. Method: immunoSEQ multiplex PCR; TCRdb's copy keeps in-frame clones and lacks some. Among some 2,100,000 clones listed, nearly 97% were seen once. Sequenced sample: naive CD4+ T cells sorted from blood. These TCRs come from a man in his late teens or twenties in good health. The CDR3 runs from the conserved cysteine through the conserved F or W. Each record gives: D gene, J gene, clone size, V gene, CDR3 protein, CDR3 DNA. D genes are given only for firm matches. Clone size is given for some rows only: seen once, a few or many times, or a class if the clone is expanded.

>-|TRBJ2-5|-|TRBV5-1
CASSRQGEQETQYF
TGCGCCAGCAGCCGCCAGGGAGAACAAGAGACCCAGTACTTC
>-|TRBJ1-2|once|TRBV6-6
CASRNSGDPNYGYTF
TGTGCCAGCAGGAACTCAGGGGACCCTAACTATGGCTACACCTTC
>-|TRBJ1-5|-|TRBV6-5
CASRLSQGGNQPQHF
TGTGCCAGCAGACTCAGCCAGGGAGGCAATCAGCCCCAGCATTTT
>-|TRBJ2-5|-|TRBV7-7
CASSREGGAAGETQYF
TGTGCTAGCAGCCGCGAGGGTGGGGCTGCCGGGGAGACCCAGTACTTC
>-|TRBJ2-5|-|TRBV7-8
CASSLSGAPETQYF
TGTGCCAGCAGCTTATCTGGGGCCCCAGAGACCCAGTACTTC
>TRBD1|TRBJ1-2|once|TRBV4-2
CASSQGQGAYGYTF
TGTGCCAGCAGCCAGGGACAGGGGGCGTATGGCTACACCTTC
>-|TRBJ1-2|once|TRBV2
CAGEDANYGYTF
TGTGCCGGGGAAGACGCTAACTATGGCTACACCTTC
>TRBD1|TRBJ2-5|-|TRBV5-1
CASIGQDQETQYF
TGCGCCAGTATCGGACAGGATCAAGAGACCCAGTACTTC
>-|TRBJ2-7|-|TRBV7-2
CASSPGPRGEQYF
TGTGCCAGCAGCCCGGGACCGAGAGGCGAGCAGTACTTC
>TRBD2|TRBJ2-5|-|TRBV4-1
CASSQELASGGTQYF
TGCGCCAGCAGCCAAGAACTAGCTAGCGGCGGGACCCAGTACTTC
>-|TRBJ2-5|-|TRBV5-6
CASSLGQTETQYF
TGTGCCAGCAGCTTGGGCCAGACGGAGACCCAGTACTTC
>-|TRBJ1-2|-|TRBV30
CAWSKENYGYTF
TGTGCCTGGAGTAAAGAGAACTATGGCTACACCTTC